The entry that follows covers one TCR beta chain sequence. The antigen is unknown. This sample was taken from a study of beta chain features in type 1 diabetes. For the study at large: Cell yields, gender and age were comparable in patients and healthy donors. Cells sorted and examined across all samples totaled 85 million to 110 million.

From germline, CDR1 is SGHDT and CDR2 YYEEEE. The CDR3 spans 14 residues. V was pared by 3 bases and J by 4 bases, with 13 bases between. Sorted populations all had greater than 95% purity. The sequenced template was cDNA made from the entire isolated RNA. The table came from immunoSEQ multiplex PCR; TCRdb's copy has only in-frame clones and leaves some out. The top ten clones hold 0.04% of a sample with hundreds of thousands of clones, roughly an eighth of them seen once. Study-wide findings and caveats: TCRB CDR3 length was moderately but significantly reduced in all four CD4+ subsets of Type 1 diabetes patients. For type 1 diabetes patients, VDJ junctions showed fewer insertions and more deletions.

This TCR derives from a young man with type 1 diabetes. Sequences were obtained from naive CD4+ T cells from blood. The gene calls are TRBV5-6 and TRBJ1-2; D is undetermined. This CDR3 reads CASSSPSRGYGYTF. The CDR3 DNA follows: TGTGCCAGCAGCTCTCCTTCCCGGGGCTATGGCTACACCTTC.